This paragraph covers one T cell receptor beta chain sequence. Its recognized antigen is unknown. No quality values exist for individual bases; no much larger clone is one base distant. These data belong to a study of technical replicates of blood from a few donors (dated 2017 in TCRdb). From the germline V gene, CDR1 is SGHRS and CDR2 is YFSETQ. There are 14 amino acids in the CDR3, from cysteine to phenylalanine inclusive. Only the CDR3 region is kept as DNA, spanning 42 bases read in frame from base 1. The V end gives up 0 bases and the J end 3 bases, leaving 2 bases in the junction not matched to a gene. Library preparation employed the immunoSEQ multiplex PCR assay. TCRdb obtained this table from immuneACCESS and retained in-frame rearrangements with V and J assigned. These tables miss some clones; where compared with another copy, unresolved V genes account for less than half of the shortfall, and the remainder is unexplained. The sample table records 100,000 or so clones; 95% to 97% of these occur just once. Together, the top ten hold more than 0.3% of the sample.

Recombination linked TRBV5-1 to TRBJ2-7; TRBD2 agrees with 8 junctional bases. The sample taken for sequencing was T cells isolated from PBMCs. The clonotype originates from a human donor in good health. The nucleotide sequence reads TGCGCCAGCAGCTTGGAACTAGCGGTCTACGAGCAGTACTTC. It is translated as CASSLELAVYEQYF.